This T cell receptor (beta chain) emerged from a study of T cells after somatic rescue of genetic block. V lost 0 bases, J lost 3 bases, and 7 bases stayed unmatched. The CDR3 covers 16 residues. CDR1 is SGDLS, CDR2 YYNGEE, per germline. The protocol was immunoSEQ multiplex PCR, while the TCRdb copy is restricted to in-frame clones and leaves out a portion. The sample has about 67,000 clones, roughly 94% seen once. The chain carries TRBV9 and TRBJ2-7; 9 positions agree with TRBD2. Source material: peripheral blood mononuclear cells (PBMCs). This sequence originates from a man in his forties. The CDR3: CASSVASSGTLYEQYF. The CDR3 bases are TGTGCCAGCAGCGTAGCATCTAGCGGGACCCTCTACGAGCAGTACTTC.